There are many counts of the clone carrying this T cell receptor beta chain. Its antigen is unidentified. The CDR3 covers 14 residues. Germline V CDR1 and CDR2: SGHVS, FNYEAQ. The V gene end was trimmed by 3 bases and the J gene end by 8 bases; junction bases not matched to a gene: 7. Diagnostic decisions used clinical symptoms, serum thyroxine and TRAb, thyroid ultrasound and orbital computed tomography. Fresh 10 ml peripheral blood yielded PBMCs. These data are taken from a study of T cells in Graves' hyperthyroidism and ophthalmopathy. Study-wide points: Ophthalmopathy stood apart from stable hyperthyroidism in a 13 V-J model.

Researchers took RNA transcripts and amplified the TCR beta CDR3 regions from them. The TCR CDR3 was amplified in a first-round RT-PCR using the HTBI primer set. TCRdb used MiXCR to reprocess the multiplex PCR reads, holding one entry per CDR3 protein. The sample includes over 250,000 distinct CDR3 sequences, over 15% of them seen just once. The specimen sequenced was blood. This chain connects TRBV7-6 to TRBJ1-5; the match to TRBD1 covers 7 bases. The clonotype originates from an older woman with Graves' ophthalmopathy. CDR3 sequence: CASSLNRGTEPQHF. DNA for the CDR3: TGTGCCAGCAGCTTGAACAGGGGAACGGAGCCCCAGCATTTT.